This T cell receptor (beta chain) derives from a study of cytomegalovirus exposure and HLA in healthy donors (dated by TCRdb to about 2017). Background on the whole study: In an earlier analysis of about 560 of the donors, 276 Gb of sequence data and 120 million or so unique TCR beta sequences from about 179 million T cells were reported. Roughly 300 gigabases of sequencing data and around 85 million unique TCR sequences made up an early release that covered 500 to 650 HLA-typed donors. The genetic ancestry cluster associated with self-reported Caucasian donors included over 80% of the 300 to 450 genotyped donors. The study aimed to test whether signatures of past pathogen exposure could be identified by cataloging public T cell receptors. Using immunosequencing, the study profiled T cell repertoires from 666 subjects and related those repertoires to cytomegalovirus serostatus. Besides the first cohort of approximately 670 subjects, a separate validation cohort made up of over a hundred different subjects was used. To predict cytomegalovirus infection status, the study brought together high-throughput TCR immunosequencing, statistical association of individual TCRs with disease status, and machine learning. To study patterns of TCR occurrence, a later analysis re-analyzed previously published TCR beta repertoires from 666 donors and added high-resolution HLA genotyping. Rather than drawing on any new phenotypic data, the later analysis identified candidate immune exposures from TCR beta sequences and the way those sequences occurred across donors. In an earlier analysis of 587 of the donors, high-throughput TCR beta sequencing was used to judge whether each TCR beta V gene segment behaved as functional or pseudogenic. Alongside the repertoire data, information on donor age, sex, ethnicity and CMV serostatus was compiled. A later genetic analysis used genome-wide SNP genotypes for about 65% of the roughly 700 donors, treating that subset as a discovery cohort. All discovery cohort repertoires had been generated using a single sequencing platform. HLA typing covered class I and class II loci at four-digit resolution. Typing coverage varied by locus: roughly 629-630 donors for A, B, C, DRB1 and DQB1; under 550 for DQA1; over 600 for DPA1; approximately 450 for DPB1. A handful of DR-DQ haplotypes were handled as single units for association and clustering because linkage in the cohort was strong. On average, about 240,000 unique TCR beta nucleotide sequences were sequenced per donor among about 400 genotyped donors of the cohort, with roughly 19% of those sequences being non-productive. Overall results and qualifications from the work: When HLA alleles, especially DR and DQ, strongly co-occurred, TCR associations were difficult to assign to individual alleles. In a later analysis, several top co-occurrence clusters were reported to appear linked to parvovirus B19, influenza, CMV and Epstein-Barr virus. A few of the identified cytomegalovirus-associated TCR beta chains were confirmed in vitro to be specific for cytomegalovirus antigens. According to the authors, the approach could potentially be generalized to other disease states and immunological phenotypes. Over 15 rarely observed V segments, including chromosome 9 orphons, were excluded from the earlier analysis of about 610 of the donors because counts were too low. Because some donors lacked HLA typing at each locus, the association tests relied only on the typed subset. Linkage disequilibrium might explain the correlated functional status among segregating V segments, but an unknown experimental factor could not be excluded. A later analysis associated about 17,000 TCR beta sequences with specific HLA alleles at a false discovery rate of 0.05. A later analysis found that HLA-associated TCR beta chains were more clonally expanded and had lower generation probabilities than equally common non-associated chains. For the cohort, immune exposure information was limited to CMV serostatus. According to a later analysis, most CMV-associated TCR beta chains appeared to be HLA-restricted, and the HLA associations seemed to be driven largely by CMV exposure. In the study, approximately 160 TCR beta chains were listed as associated with cytomegalovirus. In a later analysis, TCR association rates were found to vary across HLA loci, with the most associated TCRs seen for DRB1 alleles and the fewest for HLA-C alleles. Because the 87-base-pair reads could not distinguish some IMGT-functional V segments, including TRBV6-2 and TRBV6-3, those segments were excluded. Roughly uniform sequencing depth across donors was assumed in presence/absence analyses, although this assumption may not hold. In an earlier analysis of 587 of the donors, most TCR beta V segments appeared in productive rearrangements about 90% or about 30% of the time, broadly matching IMGT annotations. A later genetic analysis associated a missense DCLRE1C variant with V-gene and J-gene trimming of TCR beta chains, and an independent cohort replicated the association. A later genetic analysis reported fewer N-insertions in productive TCRs among donors in an Asian-associated ancestry cluster than the approximately 700-donor mean. Most TCR sequences were seen in very few donors, while some public TCRs were found in many individuals. In both the original and validation cohorts, the classifier was reported to diagnose cytomegalovirus status with high specificity and sensitivity. This cohort had only TCR beta chains sequenced, and the lack of alpha or paired-chain data limited which features could be detected. A further reported finding was that TCR beta sequences accurately predicted the HLA-A and HLA-B alleles for most subjects in the first cohort. A cluster of highly shared sequence variants was judged likely to be a technical artifact of the sequencing pipeline.

The CDR3 holds 15 amino acids from the cysteine to the phenylalanine. This entry keeps only the CDR3 DNA: 45 bases, framed from base 1. CDR1 is given as SGDLS and CDR2 as YYNGEE, both from the germline V gene. Deletion took 1 base off V and 5 bases off J, with a span of 15 bases between the germline ends. As for this clone: Its antigen target is currently unknown. Within one base of it there is no much larger clone, and no base qualities were kept.

Library prep was done by the immunoSEQ multiplex PCR assay. For the multiplex PCR, a mixture combining 60 forward primers for TCR Vbeta segments and 13 reverse primers for TCR Jbeta segments was used. The CDR3 region of rearranged TCR beta genes was amplified from genomic DNA by a multiplex PCR assay. The Illumina HiSeq System was used to sequence the amplified TCR beta libraries as 87-base-pair reads. Per the source publication's procedure: A later analysis tallied some 79 million unique TCR beta chains across the roughly 610 repertoires, and around 10 million of those chains were shared by two or more donors. To remove PCR and sequencing errors, raw reads were error-corrected and collapsed into unique sequences using a nearest-neighbor algorithm that merged closely related sequences. V, D and J gene segments were assigned by aligning CDR3 sequences to IMGT reference sequences. Each retained sequence needed at least a six-nucleotide match to both a V gene segment and a J gene segment. A rearrangement was called productive if the CDR3 had no stop codons and remained in frame with V and J, and every other rearrangement was called non-productive. Following IMGT convention, CDR3 was defined as the stretch from the second conserved V-encoded cysteine up to the conserved J-encoded phenylalanine. In an earlier analysis of around 540 of the donors, sequences lacking an unambiguous match to a single V gene segment were excluded. In an earlier analysis of 587 of the donors, a V segment was called functional when productive rearrangements were above 56.7%, and segregating when the standard deviation between donors exceeded 5%. To diagnose cytomegalovirus status from the catalog of TCR beta chain sequences, a statistical classification framework was built. In a later analysis, V and J genes were assigned by comparing TCR nucleotide sequences against IMGT/GENE-DB human TR gene sequences. In a later analysis, CDR3 sequences and most-parsimonious VDJ recombination scenarios were assigned using the TCRdist pipeline. In a later analysis, each TCR beta chain was defined by its CDR3 amino acid sequence together with its V-gene family, and reads lacking a unique V-gene family were excluded. In a later analysis, several hundred highly shared, low-generation-probability nucleotide sequences were removed to address suspected cross-contamination and a sequencing artifact. In a later analysis, a clonal expansion index was calculated for each public chain from normalized within-repertoire ranks of inferred template counts. Generation probabilities in a later analysis came from a VDJ recombination model fitted to out-of-frame rearrangements, and those results were checked against IGoR. Hypergeometric tests were used in a later analysis to score TCR-TCR, TCR-HLA and TCR-CMV co-occurrence, with a repertoire-size bias correction applied to the TCR pairs. False discovery rates were estimated in a later analysis by permuting HLA or CMV assignments 20 times. In a later analysis, co-occurring TCRs were grouped using DBSCAN, and TCRdist sequence similarity was added for clustering within HLA-allele-positive subsets. Repertoires with fewer than 30,000 or more than 120,000 public chains, plus five repertoires with anomalous nucleotide sharing, were excluded from co-occurrence clustering. This is the immuneACCESS table as TCRdb keeps it, with only in-frame sequences that have V and J called. A part of the clones is gone; compared with another copy, unresolved V genes explain less than half, and the rest is unexplained. V and J calls and clone size are given by that table; D and trimming were obtained from the DNA. The sample data list over 150,000 clones, and roughly 82% of these were observed just once. Clones ranked in the top ten supply roughly 10% of the sample.

The cohort consisted of some 730 healthy bone marrow donors. All cohort members were sampled while nominally healthy, although unrecorded immune exposures were likely present. The donor tested CMV seropositive, placing the donor among the 289 seropositive members of the cohort. A peripheral blood sample was provided by each donor, and peripheral blood mononuclear cells were used for TCR beta sequencing. The Qiagen DNeasy Blood Extraction Kit was used to extract genomic DNA from the blood cell samples. The clonotype originates from a man aged 45-65 years in good health and CMV-seropositive. What was sequenced was PBMCs. The V and J genes are TRBV9 and TRBJ2-5; possibly the D gene is TRBD2, per 5 matching bases. The nucleotides read TGTGCCAGCAGCGTAACTCGTTTGGGGAGCGAGACCCAGTACTTC. Translated, it reads CASSVTRLGSETQYF.